The 28 T cell receptor beta chains reported below all come from one sample, sequenced in a study of cytomegalovirus exposure and HLA in healthy donors. The primer mix had 60 Vbeta and 13 Jbeta primers. Produced via immunoSEQ multiplex PCR; TCRdb's table is partial and in-frame only. The profile shows roughly 88,000 clones, 69% of them singletons. Source material: PBMCs. These receptors all come from a man aged 45 to 65 in good health and CMV-seronegative.

The chain has TRBV5-4 and TRBJ1-1, with 10 bases fitting TRBD1. The V gene end was trimmed by 4 bases and the J gene end by 6 bases; junction bases not matched to a gene: 6. The CDR3 has 14 residues. In germline, CDR1 is SGHNT, CDR2 YYREEE (reference sequence). The CDR3 sequence is CASSSLGQGSEAFF. The CDR3 nucleotides read TGTGCCAGCAGCAGTTTGGGACAGGGGTCTGAAGCTTTCTTT.

The V call is TRBV29-1, the J call TRBJ2-1; D may be TRBD2 (5 bases). Germline assignment: CDR1 SQVTM and CDR2 ANQGSEA. This CDR3 region has 10 residues. Trimming cost V 7 bases and J 8 bases, with 9 bases left between them. The CDR3 DNA reads as TGCAGCGCCAGGACTTATGAGCAGTTCTTC. Its translation: CSARTYEQFF.

CDR3 DNA: TGCGCCAGCAGAGAGGGGGCGGGAGATACGCAGTATTTT. Residues: CASREGAGDTQYF. This rearrangement joins TRBV5-1 to TRBJ2-3, with 7 bases that match TRBD1. V lost 5 bases, J lost 5 bases, and 5 bases stayed unmatched. Germline loops: CDR1 SGHRS, CDR2 YFSETQ. The length of the CDR3 is 13 residues.

The genes are TRBV9 and TRBJ2-7, with D tentatively TRBD1 (6 bases). The CDR3 contains 16 residues. CDR1 is SGDLS, CDR2 YYNGEE, per germline. V gave up 1 base and J gave up 7 bases, with 21 bases separating them. CDR3: CASSVHHRGSLGEQYF. CDR3 bases: TGTGCCAGCAGCGTACATCATAGGGGGTCTCTGGGTGAGCAGTACTTC.

The chain employs TRBV15 and TRBJ2-3; TRBD1 agrees at 8 bases. The junction had 15 bases not matched to a gene; V was cut back by 2 bases and J by 8 bases. The germline V gene has CDR1 LNHNV and CDR2 YYDKDF (reference sequence). The CDR3 is made up of 17 amino acids. CDR3 DNA: TGTGCCACCAGCAGAACACAACAGGTTACAGGGGGTGGTACGCAGTATTTT. Its protein is CATSRTQQVTGGGTQYF.

This clone was seen more than once but under ten times. This chain connects TRBV9 to TRBJ2-1; D is unresolved. The CDR3 covers 15 residues. Germline CDR1 SGDLS, CDR2 YYNGEE. The V end was cut by 0 bases, the J end by 4 bases, with 11 bases between. Written as DNA, the CDR3 is TGTGCCAGCAGCGTAGAGTTTACAGCTTACAATGAGCAGTTCTTC. Amino acid sequence: CASSVEFTAYNEQFF.

CDR3 amino acids: CASSQRGLGGRGDTQYF. The CDR3 DNA reads as TGTGCCAGCAGCCAAAGGGGTTTAGGGGGCCGGGGGGATACGCAGTATTTT. The rearrangement links TRBV4-2 to TRBJ2-3; D might be TRBD1 (7 bases). The CDR3 sequence is 17 residues long. V dropped 2 bases and J dropped 6 bases, with 21 bases sitting between them. CDR1 and CDR2 (germline): LGHNA, YNFKEQ.

This chain links TRBV9 with TRBJ1-1; 8 nucleotides align to TRBD1. Looked up from germline, CDR1 is SGDLS and CDR2 is YYNGEE. The CDR3 totals 15 residues. V dropped 4 bases and J dropped 5; count of bases not matched to a gene: 10. Written as DNA, the CDR3 is TGTGCCAGCAGCCCCTTCGGACAGGGAGGAACTGAAGCTTTCTTT. Translation gives CASSPFGQGGTEAFF.

V gene TRBV30 combines with J gene TRBJ2-2, with D perhaps matching TRBD2 (5 bases). Germline values: CDR1 GTSNPN, CDR2 SVGIG (reference sequence). The V gene lost 3 bases and the J gene lost 4 bases, with 9 bases spanning the gap. CDR3 length equals 13 residues. The DNA for the CDR3 is TGTGCCTGGAGCGGACGGGGCACCGGGGAGCTGTTTTTT. Encoded protein: CAWSGRGTGELFF.

In DNA form, the CDR3 reads TGTGCCTGGAGACCGGGAGGTGGGGGCTACGAGCAGTACTTC. Translation: CAWRPGGGGYEQYF. The chain carries TRBV30 and TRBJ2-7, with TRBD2 identical over 7 bases. The CDR3 extends over 14 amino acids. V was pared by 3 bases and J by 3 bases, with 8 bases of the junction left unmatched. The germline gives CDR1 GTSNPN, CDR2 SVGIG (reference sequence).

The chain joins TRBV7-9 to TRBJ2-3; 13 nucleotides line up with TRBD2. There are 16 residues in the CDR3. Germline CDR1 SEHNR, CDR2 FQNEAQ (reference sequence). V was clipped by 3 bases and J by 8 bases; unmatched bases: 8. The CDR3 DNA is TGTGCCAGCAGCTTCTTCACTAGCGGGAGGGCCGTTACGCAGTATTTT. Translated: CASSFFTSGRAVTQYF.

This clone was seen a handful of times. V gene TRBV11-3 combines with J gene TRBJ2-7; D is perhaps TRBD1 (5 bases). CDR1 and CDR2 from the germline V gene are SGHNT and YENEEA. The ends were cut back, 3 bases at V and 2 bases at J, with 8 bases in the middle. CDR3 length equals 13 residues. The CDR3 loop reads CASSFDRTYEQYV. DNA of the CDR3: TGTGCCAGCAGCTTTGACAGAACCTACGAGCAGTACGTC.

The J gene is TRBJ1-5, the V gene TRBV7-2; 8 positions agree with TRBD1. J gave up 2 bases and V 5 bases, and 5 bases lay outside the gene matches. The germline gives CDR1 SGHTA, CDR2 FQGNSA. The CDR3 sequence is 15 residues long. In DNA, the CDR3 is TGTGCCAGCAGCCGGGGACAGGTAGGCAATCAGCCCCAGCATTTT. The encoded protein is CASSRGQVGNQPQHF.

This clone was detected only once. The V and J genes are TRBV10-3 and TRBJ2-7; D is perhaps TRBD2 (6 bases). V dropped 11 bases and J dropped 0 bases, with 11 bases sitting between them. The CDR3 runs 12 residues. In germline, CDR1 is ENHRY, CDR2 SYGVKD. CDR3 nucleotides: TGTGCCGTACTAGCAACCTCCTACGAGCAGTACTTC. Protein: CAVLATSYEQYF.

This clone was recorded a few times. The chain recombines TRBV6-5 with TRBJ2-5; the D gene is possibly TRBD1 (6 bases). The V end lost 3 bases, the J end lost 5 bases, and 19 bases lay between the germline ends. Germline V gene data show CDR1 as MNHEY and CDR2 as SVGAGI. This CDR3 spans 16 amino acids. This CDR3 is CASSYINYDQGETQYF. The CDR3 coding sequence is TGTGCCAGCAGTTATATCAACTACGATCAGGGGGAGACCCAGTACTTC.

The chain links TRBV7-9 to TRBJ1-2; D is unresolved. This CDR3 has 14 amino acids. The germline CDR1 and CDR2 sequences are SEHNR and FQNEAQ (reference sequence). V was pared by 1 base and J by 0 bases, with 6 bases between. The CDR3 DNA reads as TGTGCCAGCAGCTTAGATGCAGCTAACTATGGCTACACCTTC. This codes for CASSLDAANYGYTF.

The chain is built from TRBV5-4 and TRBJ1-2, with D tentatively TRBD1 (6 bases). CDR3 length: 15 amino acids. The V gene lost 3 bases and the J gene lost 1 base, with 13 bases spanning the gap. CDR1 is SGHNT and CDR2 is YYREEE in the germline V gene (reference sequence). CDR3 protein: CASSSPQGFNYGYTF. In DNA form, the CDR3 reads TGTGCCAGCAGCTCCCCACAGGGATTTAACTATGGCTACACCTTC.

CDR3 amino acids: CASSILQRRNEQFF. CDR3 bases: TGTGCCAGTAGTATTCTCCAAAGGCGGAATGAGCAGTTCTTC. V gene TRBV19 combines with J gene TRBJ2-1; D is ambiguous. The germline gives CDR1 LNHDA, CDR2 SQIVND (reference sequence). This CDR3 comprises 14 residues. Trimming took 3 bases from V and 7 from J, leaving 13 bases between them.

The rearrangement links TRBV30 to TRBJ1-4; no reliable D call. Per the germline V gene, CDR1 is GTSNPN and CDR2 is SVGIG (reference sequence). The CDR3 has 15 amino acids. Trimming took off 2 bases at V and 11 bases at J, with 21 bases between the two ends. CDR3 bases: TGTGCCTGGAGTCCCTCCCGGACGGCCGGCGGGAAACTGTTTTTT. Translation gives CAWSPSRTAGGKLFF. Supplemented by reference TRBV30 and TRBJ1-4, the full variable domain reads SQTIHQWPATLVQPVGSPLSLECTVEGTSNPNLYWYRQAAGRGLQLLFYSVGIGQISSEVPQNLSASRPQDRQFILSSKKLLLSDSGFYLCAWSPSRTAGGKLFFGSGTQLSVL.

CDR3 region: CASSEFSGSSYEQYV. CDR3 bases: TGCGCCAGCAGTGAGTTCAGCGGTAGCTCCTACGAGCAGTACGTC. V gene TRBV10-2 combines with J gene TRBJ2-7, with TRBD2 as a possible D gene (5 bases). Trimming pared 1 base from V and 0 bases from J, leaving 10 bases between. Germline V lookup: CDR1 WSHSY, CDR2 SAAADI. CDR3 length: 15 residues.

The chain links TRBV19 to TRBJ1-3; 7 nucleotides align to TRBD1. This CDR3 spans 15 amino acids. Trimming cost V 3 bases and J 4 bases; bases outside gene matches: 6. Per germline, CDR1 LNHDA and CDR2 SQIVND (reference sequence). CDR3 residues: CASSIVGGSGNTIYF. CDR3 bases: TGTGCCAGTAGTATCGTAGGGGGCTCCGGAAACACCATATATTTT.

This chain links TRBV5-1 with TRBJ2-6, with a possible D match to TRBD2 (5 bases). CDR3 length: 16 residues. Germline-derived CDR1 and CDR2 are SGHRS and YFSETQ. Deletions cut 0 bases from V and 1 base from J, with 8 bases between. The CDR3 DNA is TGCGCCAGCAGCTTGGAAGCGGTGTCTGGGGCCAACGTCCTGACTTTC. It encodes CASSLEAVSGANVLTF.

This chain joins TRBV13 and TRBJ2-5, with TRBD2 matching over 7 bases. Trimming at V came to 5 bases and at J to 5 bases, leaving 8 bases not matched to a gene. CDR3 length equals 14 residues. Germline lookup yields CDR1 PRHDT and CDR2 FYEKMQ (reference sequence). The CDR3: CASSAPGGRETQYF. The CDR3 DNA is TGTGCCAGCAGCGCCCCGGGAGGAAGGGAGACCCAGTACTTC.

This clone was counted a single time. In DNA, the CDR3 is TGTGCCAGCAGCGAAAGGCCCGTGGGGACAGGGGCTTCACCCCTCCACTTT. This encodes CASSERPVGTGASPLHF. The chain employs TRBV7-3 and TRBJ1-6; 10 bases line up with TRBD1. CDR1 is SGHTA and CDR2 is FQGTGA in the germline V gene. V shed 5 bases, J shed 9 bases, and the junction held 13 bases outside the gene matches. The CDR3 is 17 amino acids. The whole variable domain, filled in from reference TRBV7-3 and TRBJ1-6, reads GAGVSQTPSNKVTEKGKYVELRCDPISGHTALYWYRQSLGQGPEFLIYFQGTGAADDSGLPNDRFFAVRPEGSVSTLKIQRTERGDSAVYLCASSERPVGTGASPLHFGNGTRLTVT.

This clone has more than one count but fewer than ten. An end of the junction does not agree with germline; a read error may underlie this. The gene calls are TRBV4-2 and TRBJ2-1; tentative D call: TRBD1 (6 bases). The CDR3 loop spans 17 amino acids. Germline assignment: CDR1 LGHNA and CDR2 YNFKEQ. The CDR3 region has the DNA TGTGCCAGCAGCCTAAGGTCAGACAGGCGCTCCTTCAATGAGCAGTTCTTC. Translating gives CASSLRSDRRSFNEQFF.

This chain uses TRBV11-3 with TRBJ2-5; D is perhaps TRBD1 (6 bases). The CDR3 has 15 residues. Per the germline V gene, CDR1 is SGHNT and CDR2 is YENEEA. V lost 5 bases to trimming and J lost 5 bases, with 18 bases between them. The CDR3 here is CASSRTGQPGETQYF. The DNA of the CDR3 is TGTGCCAGCAGCCGGACCGGACAGCCTGGGGAGACCCAGTACTTC.

This chain uses TRBV28 with TRBJ1-5, with 8 bases aligning to TRBD1. The germline CDR1 and CDR2 sequences are MDHEN and SYDVKM. The CDR3 spans 18 residues. V was pared by 7 bases and J by 5 bases, with 19 bases of the junction left unmatched. As DNA, the CDR3 is TGTGCCAGCAACAGCCCGGGACAGGTTTCTTTAGTGGATCAGCCCCAGCATTTT. Translating gives CASNSPGQVSLVDQPQHF.

V and J are TRBV4-2 and TRBJ2-5; 9 bases are a match to TRBD2. There are 16 residues in the CDR3. V trimming: 4 bases; J trimming: 1 base; junction bases outside the gene matches: 7. The V gene's germline CDR1 is LGHNA and CDR2 YNFKEQ. This CDR3 reads CASSLGTSRLQETQYF. The CDR3 coding sequence is TGTGCCAGCAGCCTAGGGACTAGCAGACTCCAAGAGACCCAGTACTTC.